This T cell receptor (beta chain) derives from a study of blood T cells in healthy people across ages. A sample-barcoded 5' primer and a J-beta primer mix were used in a second PCR of roughly 7 to 11 cycles. TCRdb ran MiXCR on the 5' RACE reads and lists one entry per CDR3 protein. This table has just over 1 million distinct CDR3 sequences, 45% appearing once. The CDR3 consists of 16 residues. Germline V CDR1 and CDR2: SGDLS, YYNGEE. The V gene lost 2 bases and the J gene lost 0 bases, with 13 bases spanning the gap. The source material was blood. The chain joins TRBV9 to TRBJ2-3, with unresolved D. The sequence was collected from a woman aged 60-70 years in good health. The CDR3 DNA reads TGTGCCAGCAGCGTCCGTGGCAGTTTCAGCACAGATACGCAGTATTTT. Translating gives CASSVRGSFSTDTQYF.